A selection of T cell receptor beta chains follows, all from one sample in a study of blood T cell repertoires in COVID-19. Assay: immunoSEQ multiplex PCR; the TCRdb copy retains only in-frame clones and omits some. Among hundreds of thousands of clones listed, over 75% were seen once. The sequencing sample was made of peripheral blood. These receptors all come from a woman aged 45-60 years who had recovered from COVID-19. The CDR3 runs from the conserved cysteine through the conserved F or W. The D gene is left open where the match is weak. Some rows have no size entry. The others give once, few or many, or a class for an expanded clone.

v_call	j_call	d_call	clone_size	cdr3_aa	cdr3_nt
TRBV6-5	TRBJ1-6	NA	few	CASNPTGPNSPLHF	TGTGCCAGCAACCCGACAGGTCCCAATTCACCCCTCCACTTT
TRBV7-9	TRBJ2-2	NA	NA	CASSLESISNTGELFF	TGTGCCAGCAGCTTAGAAAGCATCTCGAACACCGGGGAGCTGTTTTTT
TRBV4-3	TRBJ1-2	TRBD1	NA	CASSQIWDRGAGRYGYTF	TGCGCCAGCAGCCAAATTTGGGACAGGGGAGCGGGAAGGTATGGCTACACCTTC
TRBV9	TRBJ2-7	TRBD2	NA	CASSRTSGSYEQYF	TGTGCCAGCAGCCGGACTAGCGGGAGCTACGAGCAGTACTTC
TRBV28	TRBJ2-2	TRBD1	NA	CASSRGRRTGELFF	TGTGCCAGCAGCAGGGGGCGAAGGACCGGGGAGCTGTTTTTT
TRBV3-1/TRBV3-2	TRBJ2-5	TRBD2	NA	CASSHTSEETQYF	TGTGCCAGCAGCCATACTAGCGAAGAGACCCAGTACTTC
TRBV3-1/TRBV3-2	TRBJ1-1	NA	NA	CASSQVSHRQVITEAFF	TGTGCCAGCAGCCAGGTTTCCCACCGACAGGTTATCACTGAAGCTTTCTTT
TRBV5-6	TRBJ2-3	TRBD2	NA	CASSLVLAGPITDTQYF	TGTGCCAGCAGCTTGGTCTTAGCGGGCCCCATCACAGATACGCAGTATTTT
TRBV27	TRBJ2-1	TRBD1	NA	CASSSGTGSYNEQFF	TGTGCCAGCAGTTCCGGGACAGGGTCCTACAATGAGCAGTTCTTC
TRBV7-6	TRBJ2-3	NA	once	CASSPRPSADTQYF	TGTGCCAGCAGCCCCCGTCCTAGCGCAGATACGCAGTATTTT
TRBV28	TRBJ2-4	NA	NA	CASSLWGLAKNIQYF	TGTGCCAGCAGTTTATGGGGGCTAGCCAAAAACATTCAGTACTTC
TRBV7-9	TRBJ2-1	TRBD2	NA	CASSLVPSGGNEQFF	TGTGCCAGCAGCTTAGTTCCTAGCGGCGGCAATGAGCAGTTCTTC
TRBV2	TRBJ1-2	NA	few	CAAGLEGHYGYTF	TGTGCCGCCGGATTGGAGGGCCACTATGGCTACACCTTC
TRBV19	TRBJ2-3	TRBD2	NA	CASSVRLAGSSDTQYF	TGTGCCAGTAGTGTAAGACTAGCGGGCAGCTCAGATACGCAGTATTTT
TRBV27	TRBJ2-7	NA	NA	CASSLSELHYEQYF	TGTGCCAGCAGTTTATCAGAGCTGCACTACGAGCAGTACTTC
TRBV7-2	TRBJ2-1	TRBD2	few	CASSYVAGGWNEQFF	TGTGCCAGCAGCTACGTAGCGGGGGGGTGGAATGAGCAGTTCTTC
TRBV19	TRBJ1-3	TRBD1	NA	CASSPRTGGNTIYF	TGTGCCAGTAGCCCAAGGACAGGAGGAAACACCATATATTTT
TRBV2	TRBJ1-1	NA	NA	CASRRDTGSTEAFF	TGTGCCAGCAGGAGGGATACAGGGTCCACTGAAGCTTTCTTT
TRBV28	TRBJ1-2	TRBD1	NA	CASSTGTGVSLGGYTF	TGTGCCAGCAGTACCGGGACAGGGGTTAGTCTCGGTGGCTACACCTTC
TRBV5-6	TRBJ1-1	NA	NA	CASSFGYRAFF	TGTGCCAGCAGCTTCGGTTATCGAGCTTTCTTT
TRBV28	TRBJ2-6	TRBD1	NA	CASSSGTGDSGANVLTF	TGTGCCAGCAGTTCCGGGACAGGAGACTCTGGGGCCAACGTCCTGACTTTC
TRBV9	TRBJ2-2	NA	once	CASSAGGGWTGELFF	TGTGCCAGCAGCGCCGGGGGTGGATGGACCGGGGAGCTGTTTTTT